Listed here are 20 T cell receptor beta chains from one sample, sequenced in a study of cytomegalovirus exposure and HLA in healthy donors. PCR involved 60 Vbeta and 13 Jbeta primers. Profiling relied on immunoSEQ multiplex PCR, and the TCRdb table lists in-frame clones only, not all of them. The data show some 150,000 clones, approximately 68% seen once. The specimen sequenced was PBMCs. The receptors come from a man aged 40-49 years in good health and CMV-seronegative.

The rearrangement uses TRBV5-1 and TRBJ2-5, with 12 bases fitting TRBD2. The germline V gene encodes CDR1 SGHRS and CDR2 YFSETQ. The CDR3 has 16 amino acids. Trimming removed 1 base from V and 5 bases from J; junction bases left unmatched: 6. CDR3 bases: TGCGCCAGCAGCTTGCTAGCGGGAGGGCCTGTGGAGACCCAGTACTTC. It encodes CASSLLAGGPVETQYF.

This chain connects TRBV13 to TRBJ1-3; D ambiguous. Germline V gene sequence: CDR1 PRHDT, CDR2 FYEKMQ (reference sequence). The CDR3 runs to 12 residues. V gave up 5 bases and J gave up 4 bases, with 6 bases separating them. CDR3 protein: CASSVQGNTIYF. The CDR3 bases are TGTGCCAGCAGCGTACAGGGAAACACCATATATTTT. The full variable domain, completed using reference TRBV13 and TRBJ1-3, is AAGVIQSPRHLIKEKRETATLKCYPIPRHDTVYWYQQGPGQDPQFLISFYEKMQSDKGSIPDRFSAQQFSDYHSELNMSSLELGDSALYFCASSVQGNTIYFGEGSWLTVV.

The chain links TRBV2 to TRBJ1-6; D is possibly TRBD1 (5 bases). The germline V gene encodes CDR1 SNHLY and CDR2 FYNNEI. The CDR3 extends over 17 amino acids. Between the trimmed V and J ends, which lost 8 bases and 0 bases, there was a span of 17 bases. The CDR3 loop reads CASGDLDRSSYNSPLHF. The CDR3 DNA reads as TGTGCCAGCGGGGACTTGGATAGGAGCTCCTATAATTCACCCCTCCACTTT.

This clone occurred a few times. The chain carries TRBV6-6 and TRBJ1-5; D is unresolved. This CDR3 is 15 amino acids long. Germline CDR1 MNHNY, CDR2 SVGAGI (reference sequence). Trimming pared 3 bases from V and 0 bases from J, leaving 9 bases between. The CDR3 region has the DNA TGTGCCAGCAGTTATAGCCAGATTAGCAATCAGCCCCAGCATTTT. As protein: CASSYSQISNQPQHF.

This clone was seen only a few times. The genes are TRBV4-1 and TRBJ1-1; D unclear. Looked up from germline, CDR1 is MGHRA and CDR2 is YSYEKL. Trimming took 2 bases from V and 1 from J, leaving 8 bases between them. The CDR3 has 14 residues. The CDR3 here is CASSQHVRNTEAFF. The DNA for the CDR3 is TGCGCCAGCAGCCAACACGTCAGGAACACTGAAGCTTTCTTT.

V usage is TRBV7-9 and J usage is TRBJ1-5; no definite D call. This CDR3 spans 13 amino acids. Looked up from germline, CDR1 is SEHNR and CDR2 is FQNEAQ (reference sequence). Trimming shortened V by 5 bases and J by 0 bases, and 5 bases separated the two germline ends. CDR3 bases: TGTGCCAGCAGCCCAAATAGCAATCAGCCCCAGCATTTT. As protein: CASSPNSNQPQHF.

This chain links TRBV5-1 with TRBJ2-3, with 8 bases matching TRBD1. CDR1 is SGHRS and CDR2 is YFSETQ in the germline V gene. V was pared by 2 bases and J by 6 bases, with 8 bases of the junction left unmatched. The CDR3 covers 15 residues. The CDR3 sequence is CASSFEDRGIDTQYF. DNA of the CDR3: TGCGCCAGCAGCTTCGAAGACAGGGGCATCGATACGCAGTATTTT.

The chain couples TRBV7-7 to TRBJ2-2, with D possibly being TRBD1 (6 bases). Trimming removed 2 bases at V and 6 bases at J, with 7 bases between. CDR1 SSHAT and CDR2 FNYEAQ come from the germline V gene (reference sequence). The CDR3 has 13 residues. CDR3 nucleotides: TGTGCCAGCAGCTTAACAGGGTCCGGGGAGCTGTTTTTT. Residues: CASSLTGSGELFF.

J is TRBJ2-5 and V is TRBV19; maybe TRBD2 (6 bases). CDR3 length: 14 residues. The V gene lost 4 bases and the J gene lost 2 bases, with 11 bases spanning the gap. The germline gives CDR1 LNHDA, CDR2 SQIVND (reference sequence). The CDR3 DNA is TGTGCCAGTAGTACTGGGGCGGGGCAAGAGACCCAGTACTTC. Amino acid sequence: CASSTGAGQETQYF.

The chain carries TRBV5-1 and TRBJ1-1, with D unclear. This CDR3 is 13 amino acids long. Trimming pared 2 bases from V and 0 bases from J, leaving 5 bases between. CDR1 and CDR2 (germline): SGHRS, YFSETQ. CDR3 in amino acids: CASSFNMNTEAFF. Here the CDR3 DNA reads TGCGCCAGCAGCTTTAACATGAACACTGAAGCTTTCTTT.

This chain links TRBV6-5 with TRBJ2-2; 7 bases map to TRBD2. V lost 10 bases, J lost 2 bases, and 10 bases stayed unmatched. CDR1 is MNHEY and CDR2 is SVGAGI in the germline V gene. This CDR3 spans 15 amino acids. The CDR3 spells CANPLAGANTGELFF. DNA of the CDR3: TGTGCCAACCCCTTGGCGGGAGCAAACACCGGGGAGCTGTTTTTT.

The chain combines TRBV5-4 with TRBJ2-3, with a weak D call TRBD2 (6 bases). Trimming pared 4 bases from V and 0 bases from J, leaving 12 bases between. The length of the CDR3 is 15 residues. CDR1 SGHNT and CDR2 YYREEE come from the germline V gene (reference sequence). The CDR3 loop is CASSLSGTSTDTQYF. The CDR3 DNA sequence: TGTGCCAGCAGCCTCTCCGGGACTAGCACAGATACGCAGTATTTT. Full variable domain (rest looked up from reference TRBV5-4 and TRBJ2-3): ETGVTQSPTHLIKTRGQQVTLRCSSQSGHNTVSWYQQALGQGPQFIFQYYREEENGRGNFPPRFSGLQFPNYSSELNVNALELDDSALYLCASSLSGTSTDTQYFGPGTRLTVL.

The rearrangement links TRBV7-2 to TRBJ2-7; 7 bases agree with TRBD1. Trimming took 5 bases from V and 0 from J; bases not matched to a gene: 4. Germline lookup yields CDR1 SGHTA and CDR2 FQGNSA. The CDR3 has 14 residues. CDR3 sequence reads: CASSTRTGSYEQYF. The DNA for the CDR3 is TGTGCCAGCAGCACCAGGACAGGCTCCTACGAGCAGTACTTC.

The chain couples TRBV10-3 to TRBJ2-7, with TRBD2 matching over 14 bases. Germline assignment: CDR1 ENHRY and CDR2 SYGVKD. V trimming: 4 bases; J trimming: 2 bases; junction bases outside the gene matches: 7. The CDR3 length is 17 residues. CDR3 DNA: TGTGCCATCAGTGTGAGGACTAGCGGGAGGCCCCCCTACGAGCAGTACTTC. Encoded protein: CAISVRTSGRPPYEQYF.

The gene calls are TRBV5-1 and TRBJ2-1; 8 bases align to TRBD2. Unmatched junction bases numbered 15, after V lost 4 bases and J lost 0 bases. Germline lookup yields CDR1 SGHRS and CDR2 YFSETQ. The CDR3 totals 19 residues. DNA of the CDR3: TGCGCCAGCAGCACCAGTACCGCGGGGGGTGTCCTCTCCTACAATGAGCAGTTCTTC. It encodes CASSTSTAGGVLSYNEQFF.

On this clone itself: At one boundary the junction diverges from the germline segment, which might be a read error. The genes are TRBV2 and TRBJ2-7; 10 bases line up with TRBD2. The CDR3 has 15 amino acids. Germline CDR1 is SNHLY and CDR2 is FYNNEI. CDR3 bases: TGTGCCGGCAGTGAAGCGGGGGGGAGCTCCTACGAGCAGTACTTC. Protein product: CAGSEAGGSSYEQYF.

This clone was detected only once. The chain uses TRBV6-5 and TRBJ2-5, with D possibly being TRBD2 (6 bases). V lost 5 bases to trimming and J lost 2 bases, with 15 bases between them. Germline CDR1 reads MNHEY; CDR2 reads SVGAGI. The CDR3 has 15 residues. As DNA, the CDR3 is TGTGCCAGCAGTACCGGTGTAGGAGGGCAAGAGACCCAGTACTTC. Translated: CASSTGVGGQETQYF.

The J gene is TRBJ1-2, the V gene TRBV5-1, with TRBD1 matching over 7 bases. The trim removed 0 bases at V and 8 bases at J, leaving 10 bases unmatched. The CDR3 contains 15 residues. Germline lookup yields CDR1 SGHRS and CDR2 YFSETQ. CDR3 loop: CASSLDGVQGNGYTF. The CDR3 DNA is TGCGCCAGCAGCTTGGATGGAGTACAGGGGAACGGCTACACCTTC. Full variable domain (rest looked up from reference TRBV5-1 and TRBJ1-2): KAGVTQTPRYLIKTRGQQVTLSCSPISGHRSVSWYQQTPGQGLQFLFEYFSETQRNKGNFPGRFSGRQFSNSRSEMNVSTLELGDSALYLCASSLDGVQGNGYTFGSGTRLTVV.

The gene calls are TRBV5-1 and TRBJ2-3, with D possibly being TRBD1 (6 bases). The CDR3 runs 15 residues. V was trimmed by 6 bases and J by 0 bases, leaving 14 bases between them. CDR1 SGHRS and CDR2 YFSETQ come from the germline V gene. The CDR3 nucleotides are TGCGCCAGCACCTCCGACAGGCACAGCACAGATACGCAGTATTTT. Protein: CASTSDRHSTDTQYF.

The chain is built from TRBV10-3 and TRBJ2-3; possible D gene TRBD2, 5 bases. The CDR3 contains 15 residues. Trimming cost V 3 bases and J 2 bases, with 12 bases left between them. Germline values: CDR1 ENHRY, CDR2 SYGVKD. CDR3 region: CAISDTGSLTDTQYF. In nucleotides, the CDR3 is TGTGCCATCAGTGATACGGGGAGCCTCACAGATACGCAGTATTTT.